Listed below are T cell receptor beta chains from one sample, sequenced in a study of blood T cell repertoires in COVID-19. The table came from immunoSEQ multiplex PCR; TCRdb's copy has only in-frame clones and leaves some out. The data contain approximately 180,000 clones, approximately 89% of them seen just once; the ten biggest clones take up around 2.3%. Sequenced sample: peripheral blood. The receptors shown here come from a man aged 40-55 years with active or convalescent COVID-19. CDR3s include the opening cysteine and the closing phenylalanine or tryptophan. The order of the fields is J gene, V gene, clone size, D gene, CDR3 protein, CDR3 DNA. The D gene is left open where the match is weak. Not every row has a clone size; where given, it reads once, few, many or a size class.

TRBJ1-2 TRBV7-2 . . CASSLIGQPHLYGYTF TGTGCCAGCAGCTTGATCGGACAGCCGCACCTCTATGGCTACACCTTC
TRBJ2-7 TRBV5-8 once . CASSSGSNSYEQYF TGTGCCAGCAGCTCCGGGAGTAATTCCTACGAGCAGTACTTC
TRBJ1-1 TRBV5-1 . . CASSPLPRTEAFF TGCGCCAGCAGCCCGTTACCCAGGACTGAAGCTTTCTTT
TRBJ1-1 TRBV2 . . CASSDLPNNEAFF TGTGCCAGCAGTGATCTCCCCAACAATGAAGCTTTCTTT
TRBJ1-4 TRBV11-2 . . CASSLVSISDTDNEKLFF TGTGCCAGCAGCTTAGTTTCTATATCGGACACCGATAATGAAAAACTGTTTTTT
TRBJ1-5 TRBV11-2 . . CASSLFAAGKGQPQHF TGTGCCAGCAGCTTATTCGCCGCGGGGAAGGGTCAGCCCCAGCATTTT
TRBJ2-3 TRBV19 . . CASRKTGLTDTQYF TGTGCCAGTAGGAAGACAGGACTCACAGATACGCAGTATTTT
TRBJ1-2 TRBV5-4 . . CASSSPPGGYTF TGTGCCAGCAGCTCCCCCCCGGGAGGCTACACCTTC
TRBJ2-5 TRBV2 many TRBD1 CASSADRASETQYF TGTGCCAGCAGTGCGGACAGGGCTTCCGAGACCCAGTACTTC
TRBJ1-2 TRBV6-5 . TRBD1 CASRPTGGGGYTF TGTGCCAGCAGGCCTACAGGGGGCGGAGGCTACACCTTC
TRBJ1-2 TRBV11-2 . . CASSLERGYYGYTF TGTGCCAGCAGCTTAGAGAGAGGCTACTATGGCTACACCTTC
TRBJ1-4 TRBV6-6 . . CASSPHRRAATNEKLFF TGTGCCAGCAGTCCCCACAGGAGGGCAGCAACTAATGAAAAACTGTTTTTT
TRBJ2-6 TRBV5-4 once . CASSWASAEGANVLTF TGTGCCAGCAGCTGGGCCTCAGCTGAGGGGGCCAACGTCCTGACTTTC
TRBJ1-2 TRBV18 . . CASSPGKQGKYGYTF TGTGCCAGCTCACCAGGTAAGCAGGGGAAATATGGCTACACCTTC
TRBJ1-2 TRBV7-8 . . CASSLNRDTSNYGYTF TGTGCCAGCAGCTTGAACCGGGACACTTCGAACTATGGCTACACCTTC
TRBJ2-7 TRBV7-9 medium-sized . CASSPQTSPPFYEQYF TGTGCCAGCAGCCCTCAGACTAGTCCGCCATTTTACGAGCAGTACTTC
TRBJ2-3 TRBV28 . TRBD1 CASSSPGQITDTQYF TGTGCCAGCAGTTCTCCGGGACAGATCACAGATACGCAGTATTTT
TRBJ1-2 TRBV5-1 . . CASAMSPTITQNYGYTF TGCGCCAGCGCCATGTCCCCTACGATAACCCAAAACTATGGCTACACCTTC
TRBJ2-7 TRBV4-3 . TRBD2 CASSRLAGATYEQYF TGCGCCAGCAGCCGTCTAGCGGGGGCAACCTACGAGCAGTACTTC
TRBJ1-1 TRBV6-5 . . CATSRGEAEAFF TGTGCCACCAGCCGGGGGGAGGCTGAAGCTTTCTTT
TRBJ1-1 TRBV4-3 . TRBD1 CASSHGQGADTEAFF TGCGCCAGCAGCCACGGACAGGGGGCAGACACTGAAGCTTTCTTT
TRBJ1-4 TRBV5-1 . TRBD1 CASSLLGQGLNEKLFF TGCGCCAGCAGCTTATTGGGACAGGGGTTAAATGAAAAACTGTTTTTT
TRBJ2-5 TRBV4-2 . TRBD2 CASSSMGGSGGETQYF TGTGCCAGCAGCTCCATGGGTGGTAGCGGGGGAGAGACCCAGTACTTC
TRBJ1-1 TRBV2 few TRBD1 CASTRDRVANTEAFF TGTGCCAGCACAAGAGACAGGGTAGCGAACACTGAAGCTTTCTTT
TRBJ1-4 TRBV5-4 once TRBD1 CATSRGLDGNEKLFF TGTGCCACAAGCAGGGGGCTTGACGGGAATGAAAAACTGTTTTTT
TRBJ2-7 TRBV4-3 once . CASSQDRGPGYEQYF TGCGCCAGCAGCCAAGACAGGGGCCCGGGTTACGAGCAGTACTTC
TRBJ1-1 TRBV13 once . CASSPGTVHEAFF TGTGCCAGCAGCCCGGGGACTGTCCATGAAGCTTTCTTT
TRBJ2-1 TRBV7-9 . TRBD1 CASSSLAGGTGDYNEQFF TGTGCCAGCAGCTCCCTCGCGGGCGGGACAGGGGACTACAATGAGCAGTTCTTC
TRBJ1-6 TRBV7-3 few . CASSYDAGSPLHF TGTGCCAGCAGCTACGACGCGGGTTCACCCCTCCACTTT
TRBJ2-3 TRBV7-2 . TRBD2 CASSYRWRGASTDTQYF TGTGCCAGCAGCTACCGTTGGCGGGGGGCAAGCACAGATACGCAGTATTTT
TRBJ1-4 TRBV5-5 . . CASSARVNEKLFF TGTGCCAGCAGCGCGCGGGTGAATGAAAAACTGTTTTTT
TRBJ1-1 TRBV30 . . CAWSGGGELTEAFF TGTGCCTGGAGTGGGGGAGGGGAACTTACTGAAGCTTTCTTT
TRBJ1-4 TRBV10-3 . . CASRGGTAESQNEKLFF TGTGCCTCACGGGGAGGGACGGCTGAGTCCCAAAATGAAAAACTGTTTTTT
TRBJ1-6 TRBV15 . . CATSGQVANSPLHF TGTGCCACCAGCGGGCAGGTGGCCAATTCACCCCTCCACTTT
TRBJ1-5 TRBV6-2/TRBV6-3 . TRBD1 CASSYRKGASNQPQHF TGTGCCAGCAGTTACAGGAAGGGGGCGAGCAATCAGCCCCAGCATTTT
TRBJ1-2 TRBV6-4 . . CASSGGNGYTF TGTGCCAGCAGCGGGGGGAATGGCTACACCTTC
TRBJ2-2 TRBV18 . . CASSPSKTGELFF TGTGCCAGCTCACCTAGCAAGACCGGGGAGCTGTTTTTT
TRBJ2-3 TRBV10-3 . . CAIKPSTVADTQYF TGTGCCATCAAACCCTCTACCGTCGCAGATACGCAGTATTTT
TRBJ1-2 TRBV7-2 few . CASSGTYVNYGYTF TGTGCCAGCAGCGGGACATACGTCAACTATGGCTACACCTTC
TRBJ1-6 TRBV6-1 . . CASSEARLPRSPLHF TGTGCCAGCAGTGAAGCACGCCTCCCGAGATCACCCCTCCACTTT
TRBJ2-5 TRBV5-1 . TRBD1 CASSFSGTGEETQYF TGCGCCAGCAGCTTCTCCGGGACAGGGGAAGAGACCCAGTACTTC
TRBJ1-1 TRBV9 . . CASSTSQGTEAFF TGTGCCAGCAGCACTAGCCAGGGAACTGAAGCTTTCTTT
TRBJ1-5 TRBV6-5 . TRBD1 CASQDRGFQPQHF TGTGCCAGCCAGGACAGGGGGTTTCAGCCCCAGCATTTT
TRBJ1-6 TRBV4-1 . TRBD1 CASSQDLAGGGNSPLHF TGCGCCAGCAGCCAAGATCTAGCAGGGGGTGGTAATTCACCCCTCCACTTT
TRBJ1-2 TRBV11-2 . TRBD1 CASSVAGTAQGYTF TGTGCCAGCAGCGTAGCCGGGACAGCCCAAGGCTACACCTTC
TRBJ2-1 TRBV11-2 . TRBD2 CASSADYHSGEGQFF TGTGCCAGCAGCGCAGACTACCACAGTGGGGAGGGGCAGTTCTTC
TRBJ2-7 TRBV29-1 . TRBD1 CSVGTGTLEQYF TGCAGCGTTGGGACAGGGACCCTCGAGCAGTACTTC
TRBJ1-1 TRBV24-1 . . CATSEPGHNEAFF TGTGCCACCAGTGAACCGGGACATAATGAAGCTTTCTTT
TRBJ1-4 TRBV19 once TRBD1 CASSTRRTGFEKLFF TGTGCCAGTAGTACAAGACGGACAGGGTTTGAAAAACTGTTTTTT
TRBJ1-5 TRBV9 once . CASSISDSYNQPQHF TGTGCCAGCAGCATATCGGACAGCTACAATCAGCCCCAGCATTTT
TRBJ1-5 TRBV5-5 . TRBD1 CASSFYDRDPRNQPQHF TGTGCCAGCAGCTTTTACGACAGGGACCCACGCAATCAGCCCCAGCATTTT
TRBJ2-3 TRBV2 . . CASSEEMSMADTQYF TGTGCCAGCAGTGAAGAAATGTCTATGGCAGATACGCAGTATTTT
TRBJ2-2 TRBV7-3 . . CASSQNIMNGELFF TGTGCCAGCAGCCAGAACATTATGAACGGGGAGCTGTTTTTT
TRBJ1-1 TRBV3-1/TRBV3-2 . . CASSQDLTTEAFF TGTGCCAGCAGCCAAGATCTTACTACCGAAGCTTTCTTT
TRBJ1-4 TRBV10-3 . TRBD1 CAISDGPGQGGYNEKLFF TGTGCCATCAGTGATGGTCCGGGACAGGGGGGGTATAATGAAAAACTGTTTTTT
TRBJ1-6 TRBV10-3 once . CAISGTYNSPLHF TGTGCCATCAGCGGGACCTATAATTCACCCCTCCACTTT
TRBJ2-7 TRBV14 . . CASSQTAQGYEQYF TGTGCCAGCAGCCAAACGGCACAGGGCTACGAGCAGTACTTC
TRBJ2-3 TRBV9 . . CASSGRGGRGRTDTQYF TGTGCCAGCAGCGGTAGGGGAGGCCGAGGGAGAACAGATACGCAGTATTTT